This T cell receptor beta chain was obtained from a study of OX40 agonist ivuxolimab in advanced cancers. Overall study context: Patients were treated with ivuxolimab, an agonistic anti-OX40 (CD134) antibody.

On this clone: The antigen is not known.

Here immunoSEQ multiplex PCR was the method, and the copy in TCRdb shows in-frame clones only, minus some. Among 70,000 or so clones listed, approximately 90% were seen once. Findings and caveats of the study: The mean number of expanded clones was higher in CD8+ T cells than in CD4+. Expansion of clones was among the lowest in partial responders at 0.1-3.0 mg/kg. The antigen specificity of the peripheral T cells (those that were expanded) was not determined.

The receptor was isolated from an adult with an advanced solid tumor such as melanoma, head and neck, liver or kidney cancer. This specimen was CD4+ or CD8+ T cells sorted from blood, taken in a trial of the OX40 agonist ivuxolimab.

CDR3 in DNA: TGTGCCAGCAGTTTACTCCAGACAGGGGGCCTCTATGGCTACACCTTC. It encodes CASSLLQTGGLYGYTF. The chain links TRBV27 to TRBJ1-2, with TRBD1 matching 10 bases. The length of the CDR3 is 16 residues. V lost 2 bases to trimming and J lost 4 bases; unmatched junction nucleotides: 7. Germline loops: CDR1 MNHEY, CDR2 SMNVEV (reference sequence).